The 30 T cell receptor beta chains reported below all come from one sample, sequenced in a study of CD8+CD57+ T cells in acquired aplastic anemia (dated by TCRdb to the late 2010s). Patients chosen for sequencing had shown expansion of CD8+CD57+ cells by flow cytometry. The instrument given in TCRdb is Illumina HiSeq 2000. Genomic DNA served as template for TCR beta VDJ combination and CDR3 sequence profiling. TCRdb reran the public reads through fastp at Q25 and MiXCR, keeping productive beta chains. Rows merge per CDR3 protein into single entries with the most common DNA and genes. This sample comprises some 200,000 distinct CDR3 sequences, 48% of them detected only once. Over 7.5% of the sample is taken by the ten largest. The specimen was sorted CD4+, CD8+, or CD8+CD57+ T cells (not recorded which) from PBMCs. The receptor source for this set is a human donor with aplastic anemia.

Turning to this clonotype: A much larger clone differs by one base, so this may be a read error. The chain couples TRBV6-1 to TRBJ2-3; D tentatively fits TRBD1 or TRBD2 (6 bases each). Per the germline V gene, CDR1 is MNHNS and CDR2 is SASEGT. The CDR3 is made up of 13 amino acids. This CDR3 is CASSQEGGDTQCF. CDR3 sequence (DNA): TGTGCCAGCAGTCAAGAGGGGGGAGATACGCAGTGTTTT.

This clonotype was recorded at least ten times. A much larger clone differs by one base, so this may be a read error. The chain uses TRBV10-2 and TRBJ2-7; TRBD2 matches 7 bases. The CDR3 spans 15 residues. The germline CDR1 and CDR2 sequences are WSHSY and SAAADI. CDR3 region: CASGDLRERSYEQYF. The CDR3, as DNA: TGCGCCAGCGGTGACCTGCGGGAGCGGTCCTACGAGCAGTACTTC.

This clonotype was picked up one time. V is TRBV7-3 and J is TRBJ2-6, with 12 bases that match TRBD2. This CDR3 has 17 residues. J was trimmed by 0 bases and V by 8 bases; bases with no gene match: 5. Germline assignment: CDR1 SGHTA and CDR2 FQGTGA. The CDR3 nucleotides are TGTGCCAGCGGCCAGACTAGCGGGGGCTCTGGGGCCAACGTCCTGACTTTC. Translation gives CASGQTSGGSGANVLTF.

This clonotype has a count of ten or more. The rearrangement uses TRBV11-2 and TRBJ1-1; D perhaps matches TRBD1 (5 bases). Trimming stripped 5 bases from V and 6 bases from J, with 16 bases between. The V gene's germline CDR1 is SGHAT and CDR2 FQNNGV. The CDR3 extends over 14 amino acids. CDR3 in amino acids: CASSPDSIGAEAFF. The CDR3 nucleotides read TGTGCCAGCAGCCCGGACTCGATAGGGGCTGAAGCTTTCTTT.

This clonotype was seen once. The CDR3 loop is CASSPQRQTYEQYF. CDR3 in DNA: TGTGCCAGCAGCCCCCAACGACAGACCTACGAGCAGTACTTC. V gene TRBV9 combines with J gene TRBJ2-7; a possible D gene is TRBD1 (5 bases). The CDR3 length is 14 residues. Germline-derived CDR1 and CDR2 are SGDLS and YYNGEE. Trimming removed 4 bases at V and 2 bases at J, with 13 bases between.

This clonotype was counted many times. V and J are TRBV6-1 and TRBJ1-5; tentatively, D is TRBD1 (5 bases). The CDR3 contains 16 residues. V was pared by 5 bases and J by 5 bases, with 19 bases between. Germline CDR1 and CDR2: MNHNS and SASEGT. The CDR3 protein is CASSPASGTPYQPQHF. CDR3 DNA: TGTGCCAGCAGTCCAGCCTCCGGGACTCCCTATCAGCCCCAGCATTTT.

On this clonotype: A much larger clone lies a single base off, so this may be a read error. The chain combines TRBV14 with TRBJ2-2; TRBD2 aligns across 8 bases. The V gene's germline CDR1 is SGHDN and CDR2 FVKESK. This CDR3 spans 17 amino acids. The CDR3 DNA sequence: TGTGCCAACAGCCAAGTTGACAGCGGGAGATTTACCGGGGAGCTGTTTTTT. It specifies CANSQVDSGRFTGELFF.

This clonotype was detected many times. The chain combines TRBV7-3 with TRBJ2-1; 12 bases align to TRBD2. Trimming took 0 bases from V and 5 from J; bases not matched to a gene: 8. The CDR3 covers 18 residues. CDR1 and CDR2 from the germline V gene are SGHTA and FQGTGA. CDR3 bases: TGTGCCAGCAGCTTAACGCGGGCTAGCGGGAGGGCTCACAATGAGCAGTTCTTC. Translated, it gives CASSLTRASGRAHNEQFF.

This chain connects TRBV11-2 to TRBJ1-6, with D perhaps TRBD1 (5 bases). In germline, CDR1 is SGHAT, CDR2 FQNNGV. Trimming took 1 base from V and 4 from J, leaving 11 bases between them. The CDR3 runs 16 residues. CDR3 loop: CASSLVQGSYNSPLHF. In DNA form, the CDR3 reads TGTGCCAGCAGCTTAGTCCAGGGCTCATATAATTCACCCCTCCACTTT.

The chain joins TRBV2 to TRBJ2-4, with 10 bases identical to TRBD1. The CDR3 is 13 amino acids. The germline V gene has CDR1 SNHLY and CDR2 FYNNEI. V shed 7 bases, J shed 9 bases, and the junction held 6 bases outside the gene matches. The CDR3 DNA reads TGTGCCAGCATCGACAGGGGGCAAGGCATTCAGTACTTC. Residues: CASIDRGQGIQYF.

This clonotype was counted ten times or more. The chain links TRBV11-3 to TRBJ1-2, with TRBD1 matching 8 bases. V gave up 3 bases and J gave up 7 bases; unmatched junction bases: 4. The germline CDR1 and CDR2 sequences are SGHNT and YENEEA. The CDR3 has 13 residues. The CDR3 DNA reads as TGTGCCAGCAGCTTGAGCAGGGGGCCTGGCTACACCTTC. Its translation: CASSLSRGPGYTF.

This clonotype appeared once. A junction boundary mismatches the germline segment, possibly from a read error. The gene calls are TRBV12-3 or TRBV12-4 and TRBJ2-1; 9 bases match TRBD1. The CDR3 covers 17 residues. The CDR3 is CASSFRRTGAPYNEQLF. CDR3 in DNA: TGTGCCAGCAGTTTCCGAAGGACAGGGGCCCCCTACAATGAGCAGCTCTTC.

This clonotype was counted at least ten times. The V gene is TRBV5-1, the J gene TRBJ1-1; D unresolved. Deletions cut 0 bases from V and 3 bases from J, with 6 bases between. This CDR3 is built from 13 residues. Germline V lookup: CDR1 SGHRS, CDR2 YFSETQ. The chain's CDR3 is CASSLDGDTEAFF. The DNA for the CDR3 is TGCGCCAGCAGCTTGGACGGGGACACTGAAGCTTTCTTT.

V and J are TRBV12-3 or TRBV12-4 and TRBJ1-5; weak D call: TRBD1 (5 bases). This CDR3 has 14 amino acids. Trimming removed 9 bases from V and 1 base from J, with 13 bases in between. The CDR3 nucleotides read TGTGCCAGTTCGTCAGGGTCCAGCAATCAGCCCCAGCATTTT. Protein sequence: CASSSGSSNQPQHF.

This clonotype was seen at least ten times. The V gene is TRBV5-6, the J gene TRBJ1-2; no reliable D call. Trimming cost V 4 bases and J 10 bases, with 14 bases left between them. CDR1 and CDR2 from the germline V gene are SGHDT and YYEEEE. This CDR3 has 12 amino acids. CDR3 sequence reads: CASSRRISYYTF. The CDR3 nucleotides read TGTGCCAGCAGCCGGCGGATCTCGTACTACACCTTC. The full variable domain, its missing parts supplied by reference TRBV5-6 and TRBJ1-2, is DAGVTQSPTHLIKTRGQQVTLRCSPKSGHDTVSWYQQALGQGPQFIFQYYEEEERQRGNFPDRFSGHQFPNYSSELNVNALLLGDSALYLCASSRRISYYTFGSGTRLTVV.

This clonotype was counted ten times or more. The rearrangement joins TRBV20-1 to TRBJ2-3; 8 nucleotides match TRBD2. Germline V CDR1 and CDR2: DFQATT, SNEGSKA (reference sequence). With 2 bases clipped from V and 3 bases from J, the junction kept 7 bases outside the gene matches. The CDR3 contains 15 residues. The CDR3, as DNA: TGCAGTGCTAGACCATCCGGGGGGGGGACAGATACGCAGTATTTT. Translated, it gives CSARPSGGGTDTQYF.

V and J are TRBV10-3 and TRBJ2-5, with D maybe TRBD1 (6 bases). This CDR3 is 16 amino acids long. Germline loops: CDR1 ENHRY, CDR2 SYGVKD. The ends were cut back, 0 bases at V and 0 bases at J, with 11 bases in the middle. The DNA for the CDR3 is TGTGCCATCAGTGAGTCGGACAGACTGTACCAAGAGACCCAGTACTTC. Its translation is CAISESDRLYQETQYF.

V and J are TRBV7-9 and TRBJ2-1; 11 bases line up with TRBD2. This CDR3 contains 17 residues. Germline lookup yields CDR1 SEHNR and CDR2 FQNEAQ (reference sequence). The V and J ends lost 5 bases and 3 bases, in that order; junction bases with no gene match: 9. CDR3 bases: TGTGCCAGCAGCACAAGTAGGGGGACTAGCGGCTACAATGAGCAGTTCTTC. It yields the protein CASSTSRGTSGYNEQFF.

The chain joins TRBV9 to TRBJ2-3; D is unresolved. The CDR3 contains 14 residues. V gave up 0 bases and J gave up 4 bases, with 9 bases separating them. Germline V CDR1 and CDR2: SGDLS, YYNGEE. CDR3 sequence: CASSVGTRSDTQYF. Here the CDR3 DNA reads TGTGCCAGCAGCGTAGGGACCAGATCAGATACGCAGTATTTT.

V is TRBV2 and J is TRBJ2-3, with a weak D call TRBD2 (6 bases). Per germline, CDR1 SNHLY and CDR2 FYNNEI. This CDR3 is built from 15 residues. The V and J ends lost 2 bases and 0 bases respectively, with 9 bases between them. The CDR3 DNA follows: TGTGCCAGCAGTGAACGGGGGAAGAGCACAGATACGCAGTATTTT. Amino acid sequence: CASSERGKSTDTQYF.

The chain is built from TRBV24-1 and TRBJ2-2; D tentatively fits TRBD1 or TRBD2 (5 bases each). V was pared by 3 bases and J by 16 bases, with 14 bases between. The germline gives CDR1 KGHDR, CDR2 SFDVKD. The CDR3 extends over 12 amino acids. CDR3 DNA: TGTGCCACCAGTGATCTAGGGACGGTGCCGTTTTTT. It yields the protein CATSDLGTVPFF.

This clonotype has a count of ten or more. The chain combines TRBV20-1 with TRBJ2-2; D is unresolved. Germline V gives CDR1 DFQATT, CDR2 SNEGSKA (reference sequence). CDR3 length: 12 amino acids. The germline V and J ends were trimmed by 1 base and 6 bases, with 6 bases remaining between them. The CDR3 loop reads CSARVLAGELFF. In DNA, the CDR3 is TGCAGTGCTAGAGTTCTCGCCGGGGAGCTGTTTTTT.

The chain is built from TRBV2 and TRBJ2-1, with 9 nucleotides matching TRBD1. With V trimmed by 8 bases and J by 9 bases, 2 bases remained unmatched. Germline V lookup: CDR1 SNHLY, CDR2 FYNNEI. The CDR3 length is 11 residues. The CDR3 reads CASGQGPEQFF. As DNA, the CDR3 is TGTGCCAGCGGACAGGGGCCTGAGCAGTTCTTC.

V usage is TRBV4-1 and J usage is TRBJ1-5; D is possibly TRBD1 (5 bases). Germline CDR1 MGHRA, CDR2 YSYEKL. The CDR3 loop spans 16 amino acids. V lost 1 base to trimming and J lost 0 bases, with 10 bases between them. The CDR3 loop is CASSQAGDPSNQPQHF. DNA for the CDR3: TGCGCCAGCAGCCAAGCCGGGGACCCTAGCAATCAGCCCCAGCATTTT.

V usage is TRBV20-1 and J usage is TRBJ2-5; 8 bases align to TRBD1. CDR3 length: 14 residues. The V gene's germline CDR1 is DFQATT and CDR2 SNEGSKA (reference sequence). J lost 5 bases, V lost 2 bases, and 7 bases had no gene match. The CDR3 is CSARRLDRGETQYF. The DNA for the CDR3 is TGCAGTGCTAGACGCCTAGACAGGGGCGAGACCCAGTACTTC.

Turning to this clonotype: The conserved phenylalanine or tryptophan is not found at the CDR3 terminus, so this likely reflects a read error. The gene calls are TRBV10-3 and TRBJ2-7, with 8 bases that match TRBD1. CDR1 and CDR2 (germline): ENHRY, SYGVKD. The ends lost 9 bases at V and 2 bases at J; junction bases unmatched: 15. CDR3 size: 16 residues. The CDR3 DNA sequence: TGTGCCATAAGGGGTGGGACAGGACAAGGAACCTACGAGCAGTACCTC. It yields the protein CAIRGGTGQGTYEQYL.

This clonotype has a single count. The chain combines TRBV19 with TRBJ1-5, with 9 bases aligning to TRBD1. There are 16 residues in the CDR3. J was trimmed by 1 base and V by 5 bases; bases with no gene match: 6. Germline-derived CDR1 and CDR2 are LNHDA and SQIVND (reference sequence). The CDR3 reads CASSATGGRSNQPQHF. The CDR3 nucleotides are TGTGCCAGTAGTGCCACAGGGGGCCGGAGCAATCAGCCCCAGCATTTT.

The chain uses TRBV6-2 or TRBV6-3 and TRBJ2-7, with D hard to call. Germline V gene sequence: CDR1 MNHEY, CDR2 SVGEGT. V lost 2 bases and J 5 bases, leaving 7 bases between the germline ends. The CDR3 has 12 amino acids. The CDR3 DNA follows: TGTGCCAGCAGTTACGGATCCCACGAGCAGTACTTC. Its protein is CASSYGSHEQYF.

On this clonotype: A much larger clonotype is one base distant, so this may be a read error. The chain is built from TRBV10-3 and TRBJ2-7, with a tentative D call TRBD1 (6 bases). CDR3 length: 16 residues. The germline V gene encodes CDR1 ENHRY and CDR2 SYGVKD. The CDR3: CASSYVGGPGAHEQYF. DNA for the CDR3: TGTGCCAGCAGTTACGTGGGCGGCCCAGGGGCCCACGAGCAGTACTTC.

CDR3 in DNA: TGCAGTGCTCCAGCCAGGGGGCGTGAAAAACTGTTTTTT. Translated: CSAPARGREKLFF. V is TRBV20-1 and J is TRBJ1-4, with 8 positions matching TRBD1. The CDR3 totals 13 residues. Germline lookup yields CDR1 DFQATT and CDR2 SNEGSKA (reference sequence). Trimming removed 5 bases from V and 7 bases from J; junction bases left unmatched: 6.